The T cell receptor beta chain described here comes from a study of CD8 T cells in ankylosing spondylitis (dated by TCRdb to 2015 to 2018). Concerning the study at large: The study set out to find disease-linked TCR variants by profiling T cell receptor beta repertoires in ankylosing spondylitis patients and healthy donors. In total, the full study cohort was made up of nearly 110 healthy donors and approximately 24 ankylosing spondylitis patients. Peripheral blood samples were taken, and synovial fluid was additionally collected from ankylosing spondylitis patients. Summary of the overall study and its limitations: A TCR beta motif made up of several highly homologous amino acid variants appeared to be characteristic of blood from ankylosing spondylitis patients. According to the report, matched synovial fluid samples from ankylosing spondylitis patients were significantly enriched for the disease-linked clones. The disease-linked clones had a CD8+ phenotype and were found at relatively low frequencies in peripheral blood. Some motif variants were previously reported in synovial fluid and blood of reactive arthritis patients, suggesting common disease-initiation mechanisms.

This clonotype was detected a few times. Its antigen specificity is not known. No per-base quality is available; no much larger clone lies one base away. The listed sequencing device is Illumina HiSeq 2500. Quantitative 5'-RACE with molecular barcodes was used to prepare TCR beta libraries. Concerning the study's data processing: Disease-linked TCR variants were identified with a new computational method built on a probabilistic model of VDJ rearrangement. TCRdb redid the processing of the public reads, applying fastp at Q25 and MiXCR, and retained in-frame beta chains. All rows with the same CDR3 protein become a single entry with the most common DNA and genes. These V and J calls rely on TCRdb rather than the paper's analysis. The sample profile shows around 490,000 distinct CDR3 sequences; approximately 5% of them were found once. The top ten clones comprise under 4.5% of the sample. CDR1 and CDR2, per the germline V gene, are MGHRA and YSYEKL. Trimming removed 0 bases from V and 0 bases from J, leaving 13 bases between the germline ends. The CDR3 starts with the cysteine, ends with the phenylalanine, and has 17 residues. Of the read, only the CDR3 DNA is kept; its 51 bases are in frame from base 1.

The chain is assembled from TRBV4-1 and TRBJ2-3, with TRBD2 perhaps the D gene, on 6 matching bases. This clonotype was sampled from a male donor with ankylosing spondylitis. The sequenced material came from blood, either unsorted or a sorted T cell fraction (not recorded which). The DNA sequence is TGCGCCAGCAGCCAAGAGAGAAAGACTAGTAGCACAGATACGCAGTATTTT. It translates as CASSQERKTSSTDTQYF.